This T cell receptor beta chain was obtained from a study of shared clonotypes between healthy human individuals. The ends were cut back, 4 bases at V and 0 bases at J, with 9 bases in the middle. Germline V gives CDR1 SGHVS, CDR2 FNYEAQ. CDR3 size: 15 residues. Naive-designated CD8 cells lacked CD45RO, were positively enriched for CCR7, and omitted terminally differentiated effector memory CD45RA+ cells. Here immunoSEQ multiplex PCR was the method, and the copy in TCRdb shows in-frame clones only, minus some. The sample has hundreds of thousands of clones; 95% are singletons. The study, taken as a whole, reports: Among non-shared clonotypes, generation probabilities were lower than among those shared by all four donors.

On this clone itself: No antigen is known for it.

Sequenced input: naive CD8+ T cells sorted from blood. The chain is built from TRBV7-6 and TRBJ2-2; weak D call: TRBD2 (6 bases). This TCR was sampled from a woman aged 25 to 45 in good health. The CDR3 sequence is CASSSSSANTGELFF. DNA for the CDR3: TGTGCCAGCAGCTCGTCTAGCGCGAACACCGGGGAGCTGTTTTTT.